Below, 23 T cell receptor beta chains from the same sample are listed, as sequenced in a study of blood T cell repertoires in COVID-19. Clones were sequenced by immunoSEQ multiplex PCR, and TCRdb holds only the in-frame ones, with some missing. The sample shows about 170,000 clones, more than 75% of them seen only once. Sequenced material: peripheral blood. These receptors all stem from a man aged 65 to 79 with acute or convalescent COVID-19.

The rearrangement uses TRBV18 and TRBJ1-1; 7 bases agree with TRBD1. The CDR3 runs to 14 residues. Unmatched junction bases numbered 3, after V lost 1 base and J lost 4 bases. CDR1 is KGHSH, CDR2 LQKENI, per germline. CDR3 region: CASSPQGAGTEAFF. The CDR3 DNA sequence: TGTGCCAGCTCACCACAGGGGGCCGGCACTGAAGCTTTCTTT.

Only one count was recorded for this clone. The chain carries TRBV6-5 and TRBJ2-7, with D perhaps TRBD2 (6 bases). CDR1 is MNHEY, CDR2 SVGAGI, per germline. This CDR3 spans 14 amino acids. V was pared by 2 bases and J by 9 bases, with 17 bases between. The CDR3 sequence: CASSYGATGDGQYF. CDR3 nucleotide sequence: TGTGCCAGCAGTTACGGGGCGACGGGGGATGGGCAGTACTTC.

The V call is TRBV5-1, the J call TRBJ2-2, with D possibly being TRBD2 (6 bases). Per germline, CDR1 SGHRS and CDR2 YFSETQ. The CDR3 runs 15 residues. V lost 5 bases to trimming and J lost 5 bases, with 16 bases between them. CDR3 coding DNA: TGCGCCAGCAGTACGGGAGCGGTACTAACCGGGGAGCTGTTTTTT. Amino acids: CASSTGAVLTGELFF.

This clone was recorded only once. The chain recombines TRBV29-1 with TRBJ2-7; 7 nucleotides match TRBD1. V lost 6 bases and J lost 7; bases outside the gene matches: 12. The CDR3 spans 13 residues. Per the germline V gene, CDR1 is SQVTM and CDR2 is ANQGSEA. As DNA, the CDR3 is TGCAGCGTGCACTCGGACAGGCCGGGGGAGCAGTACTTC. Translating gives CSVHSDRPGEQYF.

The J gene is TRBJ2-7, the V gene TRBV10-1; 9 bases align to TRBD1. The CDR3 runs 14 residues. The germline CDR1 and CDR2 sequences are WNHNN and SYGVQD (reference sequence). The trim removed 6 bases at V and 3 bases at J, leaving 6 bases unmatched. The CDR3 nucleotides are TGCGCCAGCAGGGGGACAGGGTCAATCTACGAGCAGTACTTC. The encoded protein is CASRGTGSIYEQYF.

The rearrangement links TRBV28 to TRBJ1-4, with D perhaps matching TRBD1 (6 bases). Germline V gene data show CDR1 as MDHEN and CDR2 as SYDVKM. The CDR3 consists of 16 residues. V dropped 3 bases and J dropped 7 bases, with 18 bases sitting between them. CDR3 residues: CASSFPTGYSSEKLFF. DNA for the CDR3: TGTGCCAGCAGTTTCCCCACAGGGTATTCAAGTGAAAAACTGTTTTTT.

The rearrangement joins TRBV5-4 to TRBJ1-6; TRBD1 might be the D (5 bases). V lost 2 bases and J 4 bases, leaving 7 bases between the germline ends. The CDR3 consists of 14 residues. The germline gives CDR1 SGHNT, CDR2 YYREEE (reference sequence). The CDR3 region has the DNA TGTGCCAGCAGCTTCGACAGTTATAATTCACCCCTCCACTTT. Amino acid sequence: CASSFDSYNSPLHF.

V usage is TRBV7-8 and J usage is TRBJ2-1; D is unresolved. From germline, CDR1 is SGHVS and CDR2 FQNEAQ. V shed 5 bases and J shed 16 bases, with 21 bases lying between them. The CDR3 loop spans 13 amino acids. This chain's CDR3 is CASSPVPGSSPFF. DNA of the CDR3: TGTGCCAGCAGCCCCGTGCCCGGGTCTTCCCCTTTCTTC.

The CDR3 protein is CASSYTRREYEQYF. The CDR3 bases are TGTGCCAGCAGTTACACTAGAAGAGAATACGAGCAGTACTTC. The chain employs TRBV6-5 and TRBJ2-7, with D perhaps TRBD2 (5 bases). The germline V and J ends were trimmed by 2 bases and 4 bases, with 12 bases remaining between them. Germline assignment: CDR1 MNHEY and CDR2 SVGAGI. The length of the CDR3 is 14 residues.

This clone was recorded a few times. The chain couples TRBV6-6 to TRBJ1-5; D unresolved. Deletions cut 5 bases from V and 3 bases from J, with 8 bases between. CDR1 is MNHNY and CDR2 is SVGAGI in the germline V gene (reference sequence). This CDR3 region has 13 residues. The CDR3 spells CASSPDINQPQHF. The CDR3 nucleotides read TGTGCCAGCAGTCCCGACATCAATCAGCCCCAGCATTTT.

This chain joins TRBV9 and TRBJ2-3, with 7 nucleotides matching TRBD2. Per germline, CDR1 SGDLS and CDR2 YYNGEE. V trimming: 0 bases; J trimming: 0 bases; junction bases outside the gene matches: 7. The CDR3 covers 17 residues. CDR3 DNA: TGTGCCAGCAGCGTAGTGGCTAGCGGCCAAAGCACAGATACGCAGTATTTT. This sequence encodes CASSVVASGQSTDTQYF.

V and J are TRBV20-1 and TRBJ2-1, with 8 positions matching TRBD2. Germline loops: CDR1 DFQATT, CDR2 SNEGSKA (reference sequence). The J segment lost 2 bases and the V segment lost 3 bases, leaving 6 bases of the junction unmatched. The CDR3 is 15 residues long. The CDR3 bases are TGCAGTGCTAGTCCAAGCGGGAGACCCTACAATGAGCAGTTCTTC. Translated, it gives CSASPSGRPYNEQFF.

The chain links TRBV4-3 to TRBJ1-2; 8 bases line up with TRBD1. V shed 1 base, J shed 4 bases, and the junction held 8 bases outside the gene matches. Germline values: CDR1 LGHNA, CDR2 YSLEER. This CDR3 contains 16 residues. Written as DNA, the CDR3 is TGCGCCAGCAGCCAAGCTGGACAGGGATTCATCTATGGCTACACCTTC. This translates into CASSQAGQGFIYGYTF.

This clone was seen only a few times. This chain links TRBV7-9 with TRBJ2-1, with D perhaps matching TRBD2 (5 bases). Germline assignment: CDR1 SEHNR and CDR2 FQNEAQ (reference sequence). The length of the CDR3 is 15 residues. Trimming removed 5 bases at V and 7 bases at J, with 18 bases between. CDR3 bases: TGTGCCAGCAGCCCCCCCTTTAGAACGGGGAATGAGCAGTTCTTC. The encoded protein is CASSPPFRTGNEQFF.

The rearrangement links TRBV28 to TRBJ2-4; D is undetermined. Deletions cut 2 bases from V and 7 bases from J, with 9 bases between. The CDR3 totals 13 residues. Germline V gene sequence: CDR1 MDHEN, CDR2 SYDVKM. DNA for the CDR3: TGTGCCAGCAGTTTAGAGGTTCGGAACATTCAGTACTTC. It is translated as CASSLEVRNIQYF.

This clone has more than one count but fewer than ten. CDR3 region: CASIQGSRSYNEQFF. Written as DNA, the CDR3 is TGTGCCAGCATTCAGGGGTCTCGCTCCTACAATGAGCAGTTCTTC. The rearrangement links TRBV7-9 to TRBJ2-1; perhaps TRBD1 as D (6 bases). Germline V gene sequence: CDR1 SEHNR, CDR2 FQNEAQ (reference sequence). V lost 7 bases and J 0 bases, leaving 13 bases between the germline ends. CDR3 length: 15 amino acids.

The rearrangement uses TRBV2 and TRBJ2-4, with 7 bases matching TRBD1. Germline trimming cut 2 bases from V and 7 bases from J; bases unmatched to any gene: 2. The CDR3 has 13 residues. Germline lookup yields CDR1 SNHLY and CDR2 FYNNEI. The CDR3 protein is CASSERGRNIQYF. CDR3 in DNA: TGTGCCAGCAGTGAAAGGGGGCGGAACATTCAGTACTTC.

This sequence joins TRBV6-5 and TRBJ1-5; 9 nucleotides align to TRBD1. Germline V gives CDR1 MNHEY, CDR2 SVGAGI. This CDR3 region has 13 residues. J was trimmed by 6 bases and V by 6 bases; bases with no gene match: 3. CDR3 in amino acids: CASRGTGPQPQHF. As DNA, the CDR3 is TGTGCCAGCAGGGGGACAGGGCCTCAGCCCCAGCATTTT.

The J gene is TRBJ2-5, the V gene TRBV14; perhaps TRBD2 as D (6 bases). From germline, CDR1 is SGHDN and CDR2 FVKESK. The CDR3 contains 18 residues. V shed 0 bases and J shed 3 bases, with 20 bases lying between them. This CDR3 is CASSQEGGYRQSEETQYF. The CDR3 bases are TGTGCCAGCAGCCAAGAAGGAGGGTACCGACAGTCCGAAGAGACCCAGTACTTC.

This clone was recorded once. This chain links TRBV5-1 with TRBJ2-5, with 12 bases aligning to TRBD2. This CDR3 has 14 amino acids. Germline V lookup: CDR1 SGHRS, CDR2 YFSETQ. Trimming removed 0 bases from V and 9 bases from J; junction bases left unmatched: 3. The CDR3 DNA follows: TGCGCCAGCAGCTTGGGGACTAGCGGGGTGGCCCAGTACTTC. Protein sequence: CASSLGTSGVAQYF.

This chain links TRBV6-5 with TRBJ1-5, with D unresolved. Germline V CDR1 and CDR2: MNHEY, SVGAGI. The CDR3 runs to 12 residues. V was pared by 6 bases and J by 7 bases, with 10 bases between. The CDR3 loop is CASSTSYQPQHF. The CDR3 DNA reads as TGTGCCAGCAGCACTTCATACCAGCCCCAGCATTTT.

The chain links TRBV5-6 to TRBJ2-7, with D unclear. Germline CDR1 and CDR2: SGHDT and YYEEEE. With 4 bases removed from V and 3 bases from J, the gap between germline ends came to 8 bases. CDR3 length: 12 residues. The CDR3 region has the DNA TGTGCCAGCAGCAACACCGACTACGAGCAGTACTTC. It is translated as CASSNTDYEQYF.

This clone has more than one count but fewer than ten. This chain joins TRBV7-6 and TRBJ1-4, with D perhaps TRBD1 (6 bases). The V gene's germline CDR1 is SGHVS and CDR2 FNYEAQ. The CDR3 totals 15 residues. V was shortened by 3 bases and J by 5 bases, with 13 bases between the two germline ends. This chain's CDR3 is CASSLVAGGNEKLFF. CDR3 nucleotide sequence: TGTGCCAGCAGCTTGGTAGCGGGGGGCAATGAAAAACTGTTTTTT.